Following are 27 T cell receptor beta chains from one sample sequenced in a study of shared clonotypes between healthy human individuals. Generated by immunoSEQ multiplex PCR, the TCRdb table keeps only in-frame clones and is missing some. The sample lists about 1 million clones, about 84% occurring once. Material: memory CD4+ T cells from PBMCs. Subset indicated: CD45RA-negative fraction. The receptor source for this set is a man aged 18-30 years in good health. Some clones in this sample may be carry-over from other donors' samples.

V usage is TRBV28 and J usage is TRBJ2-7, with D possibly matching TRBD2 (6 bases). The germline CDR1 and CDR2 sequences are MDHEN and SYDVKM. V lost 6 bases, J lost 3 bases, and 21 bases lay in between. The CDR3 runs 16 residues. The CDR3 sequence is CASSLPGQRAVYEQYF. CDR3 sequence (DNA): TGTGCCAGCAGCTTGCCGGGTCAGCGGGCCGTCTACGAGCAGTACTTC.

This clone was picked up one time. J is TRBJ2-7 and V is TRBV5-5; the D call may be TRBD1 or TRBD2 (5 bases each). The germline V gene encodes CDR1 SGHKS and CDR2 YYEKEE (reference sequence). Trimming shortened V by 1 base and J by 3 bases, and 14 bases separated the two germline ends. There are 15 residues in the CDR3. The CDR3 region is CASSLYGTVIYEQYF. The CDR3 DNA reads TGTGCCAGCAGCTTGTACGGGACGGTGATCTACGAGCAGTACTTC.

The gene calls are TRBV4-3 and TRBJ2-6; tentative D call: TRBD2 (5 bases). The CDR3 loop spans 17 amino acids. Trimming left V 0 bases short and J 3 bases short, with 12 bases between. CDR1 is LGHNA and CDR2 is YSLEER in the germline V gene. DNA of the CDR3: TGCGCCAGCAGCCAAGATAGCCTAGCTAGTGGGGCCAACGTCCTGACTTTC. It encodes CASSQDSLASGANVLTF.

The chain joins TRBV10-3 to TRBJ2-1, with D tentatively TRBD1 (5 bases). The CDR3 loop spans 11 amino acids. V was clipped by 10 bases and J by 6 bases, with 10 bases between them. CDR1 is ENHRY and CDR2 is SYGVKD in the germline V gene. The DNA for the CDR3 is TGTGCCACCCAGCAGGGCAATGAGCAGTTCTTC. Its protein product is CATQQGNEQFF.

The CDR3 bases are TGTGCCAGCAGCTTGAAAAATGCGGGCGGGGGGGCAGATACGCAGTATTTT. Protein product: CASSLKNAGGGADTQYF. This chain uses TRBV5-4 with TRBJ2-3; TRBD2 agrees at 9 bases. The ends lost 1 base at V and 4 bases at J; junction bases unmatched: 10. Germline V lookup: CDR1 SGHNT, CDR2 YYREEE (reference sequence). There are 17 residues in the CDR3.

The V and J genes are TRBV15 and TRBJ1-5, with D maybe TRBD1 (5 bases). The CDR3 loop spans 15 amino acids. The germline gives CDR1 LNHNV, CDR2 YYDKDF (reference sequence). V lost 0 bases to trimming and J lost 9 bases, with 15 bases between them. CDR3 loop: CATSRDGTPEGPQHF. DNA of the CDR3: TGTGCCACCAGCAGAGATGGGACCCCAGAGGGGCCCCAGCATTTT.

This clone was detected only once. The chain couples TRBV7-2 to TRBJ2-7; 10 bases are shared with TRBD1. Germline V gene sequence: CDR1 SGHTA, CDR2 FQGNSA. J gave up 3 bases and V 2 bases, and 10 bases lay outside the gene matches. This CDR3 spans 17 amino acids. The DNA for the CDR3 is TGTGCCAGCAGCTTATTACGGGGACAGGGGTTAGGCTACGAGCAGTACTTC. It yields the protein CASSLLRGQGLGYEQYF. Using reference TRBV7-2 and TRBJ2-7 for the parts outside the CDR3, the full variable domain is GAGVSQSPSNKVTEKGKDVELRCDPISGHTALYWYRQSLGQGLEFLIYFQGNSAPDKSGLPSDRFSAERTGGSVSTLTIQRTQQEDSAVYLCASSLLRGQGLGYEQYFGPGTRLTVT.

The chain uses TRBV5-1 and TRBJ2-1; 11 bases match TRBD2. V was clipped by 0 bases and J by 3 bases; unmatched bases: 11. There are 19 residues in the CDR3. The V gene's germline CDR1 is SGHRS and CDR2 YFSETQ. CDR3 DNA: TGCGCCAGCAGCTTGGCCGTCGGTAGCGGGAGGGCCCTCTACAATGAGCAGTTCTTC. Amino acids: CASSLAVGSGRALYNEQFF.

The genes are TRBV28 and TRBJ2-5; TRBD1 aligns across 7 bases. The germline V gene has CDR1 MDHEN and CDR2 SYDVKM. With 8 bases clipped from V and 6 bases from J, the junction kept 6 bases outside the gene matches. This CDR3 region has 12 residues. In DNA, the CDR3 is TGTGCCAGCGGGTCAGGGGGACAGACCCAGTACTTC. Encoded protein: CASGSGGQTQYF.

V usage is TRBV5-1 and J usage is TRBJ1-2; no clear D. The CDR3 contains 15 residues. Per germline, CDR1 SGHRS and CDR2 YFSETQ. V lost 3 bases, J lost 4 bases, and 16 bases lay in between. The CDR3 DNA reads TGCGCCAGCAGCTCCGCATCGGCAGCAATCTATGGCTACACCTTC. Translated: CASSSASAAIYGYTF. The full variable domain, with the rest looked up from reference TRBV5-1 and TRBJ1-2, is KAGVTQTPRYLIKTRGQQVTLSCSPISGHRSVSWYQQTPGQGLQFLFEYFSETQRNKGNFPGRFSGRQFSNSRSEMNVSTLELGDSALYLCASSSASAAIYGYTFGSGTRLTVV.

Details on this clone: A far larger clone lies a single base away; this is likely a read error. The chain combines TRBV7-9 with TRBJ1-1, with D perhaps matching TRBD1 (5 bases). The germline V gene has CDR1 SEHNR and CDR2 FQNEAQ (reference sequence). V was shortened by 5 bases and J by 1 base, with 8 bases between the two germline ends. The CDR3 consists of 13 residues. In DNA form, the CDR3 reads TGTGCCAGCAGCCACGGACAGAACACTGAAGCTTTCTTT. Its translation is CASSHGQNTEAFF.

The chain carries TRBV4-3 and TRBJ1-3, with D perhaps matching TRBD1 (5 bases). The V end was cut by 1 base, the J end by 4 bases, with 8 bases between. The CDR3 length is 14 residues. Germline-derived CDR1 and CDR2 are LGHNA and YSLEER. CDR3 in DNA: TGCGCCAGCAGCCAAGCAGGGCCCGGAAACACCATATATTTT. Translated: CASSQAGPGNTIYF.

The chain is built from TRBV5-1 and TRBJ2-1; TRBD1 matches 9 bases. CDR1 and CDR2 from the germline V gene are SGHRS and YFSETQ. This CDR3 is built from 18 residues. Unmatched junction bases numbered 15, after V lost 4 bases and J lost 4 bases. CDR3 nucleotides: TGCGCCAGCAGCCGCACGCCCCCACAGGGGGCGGGTTACAATGAGCAGTTCTTC. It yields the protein CASSRTPPQGAGYNEQFF.

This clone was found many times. The CDR3 reads CASRPGTGGTGELFF. CDR3 coding DNA: TGTGCCAGCAGACCGGGAACGGGAGGGACCGGGGAGCTGTTTTTT. The chain carries TRBV6-4 and TRBJ2-2; 8 bases align to TRBD2. The CDR3 extends over 15 amino acids. Per germline, CDR1 MRHNA and CDR2 SNTAGT. V shed 6 bases, J shed 5 bases, and the junction held 8 bases outside the gene matches.

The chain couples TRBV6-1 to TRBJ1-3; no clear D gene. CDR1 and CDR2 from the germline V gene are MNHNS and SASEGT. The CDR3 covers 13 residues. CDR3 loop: CASGVISGNTIYF. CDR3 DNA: TGTGCTTCGGGAGTCATCTCTGGAAACACCATATATTTT.

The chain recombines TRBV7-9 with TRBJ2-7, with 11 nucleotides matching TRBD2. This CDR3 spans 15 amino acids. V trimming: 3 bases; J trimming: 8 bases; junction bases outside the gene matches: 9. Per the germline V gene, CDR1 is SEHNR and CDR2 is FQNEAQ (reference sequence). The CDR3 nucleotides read TGTGCCAGCAGCTTGACTAGCGGGAATCAAGCAAAGCAGTACTTC. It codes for CASSLTSGNQAKQYF.

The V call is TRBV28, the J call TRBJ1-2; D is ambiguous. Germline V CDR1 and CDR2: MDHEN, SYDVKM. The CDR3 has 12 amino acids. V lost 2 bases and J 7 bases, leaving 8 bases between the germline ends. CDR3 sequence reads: CASSLTVFGYTF. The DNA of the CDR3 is TGTGCCAGCAGTTTAACGGTTTTTGGCTACACCTTC.

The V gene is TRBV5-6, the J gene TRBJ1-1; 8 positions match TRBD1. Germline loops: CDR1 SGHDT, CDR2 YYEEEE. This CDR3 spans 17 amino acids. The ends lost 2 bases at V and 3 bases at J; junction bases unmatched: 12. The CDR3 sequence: CASSFNSGGAVDTEAFF. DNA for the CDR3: TGTGCCAGCAGCTTCAACTCAGGGGGCGCAGTGGACACTGAAGCTTTCTTT.

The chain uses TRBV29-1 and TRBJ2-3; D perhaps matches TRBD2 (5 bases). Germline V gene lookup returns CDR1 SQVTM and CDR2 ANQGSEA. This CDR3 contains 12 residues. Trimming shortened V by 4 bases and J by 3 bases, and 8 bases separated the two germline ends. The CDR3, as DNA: TGCAGCGTTGGGGAGCGGACAGATACGCAGTATTTT. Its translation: CSVGERTDTQYF.

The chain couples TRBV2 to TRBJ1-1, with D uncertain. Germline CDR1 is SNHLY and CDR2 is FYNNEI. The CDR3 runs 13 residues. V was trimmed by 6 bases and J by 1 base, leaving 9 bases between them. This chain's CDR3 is CASSQAANTEAFF. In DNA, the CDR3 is TGTGCCAGCAGCCAAGCGGCGAACACTGAAGCTTTCTTT.

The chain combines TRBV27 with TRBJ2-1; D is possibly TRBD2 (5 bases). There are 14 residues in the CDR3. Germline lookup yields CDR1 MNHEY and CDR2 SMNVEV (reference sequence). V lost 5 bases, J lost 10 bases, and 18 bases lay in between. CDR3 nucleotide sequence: TGTGCCAGCAGTGTCGATACTAGGTACGTGGAGCAGTTCTTC. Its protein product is CASSVDTRYVEQFF.

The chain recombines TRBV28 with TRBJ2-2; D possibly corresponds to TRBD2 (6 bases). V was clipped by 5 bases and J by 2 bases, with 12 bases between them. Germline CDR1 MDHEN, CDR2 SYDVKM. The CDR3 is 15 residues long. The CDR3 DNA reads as TGTGCCAGCAGTACCCCCGGGGGAAACACCGGGGAGCTGTTTTTT. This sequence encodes CASSTPGGNTGELFF.

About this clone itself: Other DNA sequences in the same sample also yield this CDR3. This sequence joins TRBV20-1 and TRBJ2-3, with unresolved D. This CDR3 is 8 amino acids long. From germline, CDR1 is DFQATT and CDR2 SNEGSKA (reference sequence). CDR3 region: CRTDTQYF. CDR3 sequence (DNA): TGCAGAACGGATACGCAGTATTTT.

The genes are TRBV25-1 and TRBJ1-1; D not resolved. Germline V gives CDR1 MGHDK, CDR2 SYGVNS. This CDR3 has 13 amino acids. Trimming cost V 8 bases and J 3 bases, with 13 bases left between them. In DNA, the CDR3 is TGTGCCAGCGATAAGGACGGATACACTGAAGCTTTCTTT. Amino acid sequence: CASDKDGYTEAFF.

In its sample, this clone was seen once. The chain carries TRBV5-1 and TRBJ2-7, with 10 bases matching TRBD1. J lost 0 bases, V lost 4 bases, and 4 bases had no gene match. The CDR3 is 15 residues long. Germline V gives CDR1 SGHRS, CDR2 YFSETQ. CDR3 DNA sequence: TGCGCCAGCAGCCAGACAGGGGGCAACTCCTACGAGCAGTACTTC. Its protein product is CASSQTGGNSYEQYF. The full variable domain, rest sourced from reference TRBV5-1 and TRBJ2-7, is KAGVTQTPRYLIKTRGQQVTLSCSPISGHRSVSWYQQTPGQGLQFLFEYFSETQRNKGNFPGRFSGRQFSNSRSEMNVSTLELGDSALYLCASSQTGGNSYEQYFGPGTRLTVT.

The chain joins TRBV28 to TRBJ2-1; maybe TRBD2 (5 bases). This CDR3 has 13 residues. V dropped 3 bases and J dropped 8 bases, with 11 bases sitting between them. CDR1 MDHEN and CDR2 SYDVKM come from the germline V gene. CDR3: CASSLVSAHEQFF. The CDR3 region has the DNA TGTGCCAGCAGTTTGGTTAGCGCCCATGAGCAGTTCTTC. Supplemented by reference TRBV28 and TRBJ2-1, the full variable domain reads DVKVTQSSRYLVKRTGEKVFLECVQDMDHENMFWYRQDPGLGLRLIYFSYDVKMKEKGDIPEGYSVSREKKERFSLILESASTNQTSMYLCASSLVSAHEQFFGPGTRLTVL.

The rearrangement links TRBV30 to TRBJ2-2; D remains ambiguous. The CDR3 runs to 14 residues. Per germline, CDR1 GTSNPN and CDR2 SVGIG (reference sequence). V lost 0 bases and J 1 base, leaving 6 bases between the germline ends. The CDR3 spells CAWSVRRNTGELFF. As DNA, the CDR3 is TGTGCCTGGAGTGTGAGGCGGAACACCGGGGAGCTGTTTTTT.